Listed below are T cell receptor beta chains from one sample, sequenced in a study of cytomegalovirus exposure and HLA in healthy donors. Some clones are missing from TCRdb's copy, which holds only in-frame ones; the method was immunoSEQ multiplex PCR. The table has about 220,000 clones, just over 85% seen once. Sequenced sample: PBMCs. Every receptor here comes from a woman between 18 and 29 years old in good health and CMV-seronegative. Each CDR3 is given with its conserved first and last residue. Fields, in order: CDR3 length, V gene, clone size, J gene, D gene, CDR3 DNA, CDR3 protein. The D gene is left open where the match is weak. Rows give clone size only sometimes, using once, few, many, or a class for an expanded clone.

16	TRBV2	.	TRBJ2-3	TRBD2	TGTGCCAGCAGTGAAAGGGCGGGAGGGAACACAGATACGCAGTATTTT	CASSERAGGNTDTQYF
17	TRBV28	.	TRBJ2-5	TRBD2	TGTGCCAGCAGTCAAAGCCGCCTAGCGGGAGTACAAGAGACCCAGTACTTC	CASSQSRLAGVQETQYF
15	TRBV19	.	TRBJ1-4	.	TGTGCCAGTAGTATAGACCTTGCAACTAATGAAAAACTGTTTTTT	CASSIDLATNEKLFF
15	TRBV6-5	.	TRBJ2-1	.	TGTGCCAGCAGTTACTCGATGGAAGGGGCCGATGAGCAGTTCTTC	CASSYSMEGADEQFF
16	TRBV12-2	.	TRBJ1-3	.	TGTGCAAGTCGCGTTTATTGTGACACCTCTGGAAACACCATATATTTT	CASRVYCDTSGNTIYF
15	TRBV5-1	few	TRBJ1-1	.	TGCGCCAGCAGCCCGAGGGGGAGCGGCGGCACTGAAGCTTTCTTT	CASSPRGSGGTEAFF
14	TRBV5-4	.	TRBJ2-1	.	TGTGCCAGCAGCTTGGGGACAAACCGGGATGAGCAGTTCTTC	CASSLGTNRDEQFF
15	TRBV2	.	TRBJ2-1	TRBD2	TGTGCCAGCAGTGAAGGCACTAGCGGGACCCATGAGCAGTTCTTC	CASSEGTSGTHEQFF
16	TRBV28	.	TRBJ1-2	TRBD1	TGTGCCAGCAGTTTACCGGACAGGGGCACAAACTATGGCTACACCTTC	CASSLPDRGTNYGYTF
15	TRBV4-1	.	TRBJ1-3	TRBD1	TGCGCCAGCAGCCGCTTACAGGGGTTTAGGGACACCATATATTTT	CASSRLQGFRDTIYF
17	TRBV7-6	.	TRBJ1-1	.	TGTGCCAGCAGCTTAGTAAGGGGGGGGGAAGCGAACACTGAAGCTTTCTTT	CASSLVRGGEANTEAFF
15	TRBV5-8	once	TRBJ1-4	TRBD1	TGTGCCAGCAGCCCAGGGACAGGCGCTAATGAAAAACTGTTTTTT	CASSPGTGANEKLFF